One TCR beta chain is described in this entry. TCRdb's copy holds only in-frame clones and misses some; the assay was immunoSEQ multiplex PCR. Of around 450,000 clones in the sample, roughly 90% were seen once. This specimen comes from a study of blood T cell repertoires in COVID-19. On the study more broadly: Italy, Spain and the United States were the sources of the convalescent and acute COVID-19 samples. The analysed material was cDNA or gDNA that came from T cells, B-cell-depleted T cells, or PBMCs.

In terms of age and location, participants ranged from roughly 18 to 100 years and lived in about two dozen US areas. In Cohort 3, a recovered donor had either two negative PCRs, clearance, or symptom resolution. V trimming: 4 bases; J trimming: 9 bases; junction bases outside the gene matches: 3. CDR3 length: 15 residues. The germline CDR1 and CDR2 sequences are SGHDN and FVKESK. The receptor was isolated from a woman younger than 35 who had recovered from COVID-19. This chain links TRBV14 with TRBJ2-1, with 16 nucleotides matching TRBD2. Material for sequencing was PBMCs or T cells enriched from blood (not recorded which). As DNA, the CDR3 is TGTGCCAGCAGCCCGGGACTAGCGGGGGGGCGTGAGCAGTTCTTC. Protein product: CASSPGLAGGREQFF.